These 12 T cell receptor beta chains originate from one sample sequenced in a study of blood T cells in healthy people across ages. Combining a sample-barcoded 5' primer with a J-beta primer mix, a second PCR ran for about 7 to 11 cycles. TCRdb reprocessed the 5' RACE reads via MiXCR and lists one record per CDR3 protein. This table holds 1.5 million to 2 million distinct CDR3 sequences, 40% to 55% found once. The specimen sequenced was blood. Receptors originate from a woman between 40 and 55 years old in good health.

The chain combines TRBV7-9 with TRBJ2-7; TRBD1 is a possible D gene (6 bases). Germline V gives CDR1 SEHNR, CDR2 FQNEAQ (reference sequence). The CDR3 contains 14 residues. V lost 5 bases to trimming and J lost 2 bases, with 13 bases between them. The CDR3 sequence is CASSQRDNPYEQYF. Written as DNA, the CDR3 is TGTGCCAGCAGCCAACGGGACAACCCCTACGAGCAGTACTTC.

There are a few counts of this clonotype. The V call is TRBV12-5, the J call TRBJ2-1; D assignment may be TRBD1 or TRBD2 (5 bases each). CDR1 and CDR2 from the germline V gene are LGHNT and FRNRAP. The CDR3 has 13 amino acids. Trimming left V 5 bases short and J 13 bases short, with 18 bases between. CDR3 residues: CASGRDSRGRQFF. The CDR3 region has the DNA TGTGCTAGTGGTCGCGACTCAAGGGGACGACAGTTCTTC. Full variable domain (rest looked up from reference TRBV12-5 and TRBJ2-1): DARVTQTPRHKVTEMGQEVTMRCQPILGHNTVFWYRQTMMQGLELLAYFRNRAPLDDSGMPKDRFSAEMPDATLATLKIQPSEPRDSAVYFCASGRDSRGRQFFGPGTRLTVL.

As DNA, the CDR3 is TGTGCCAGCAGTTTCGGACAGCGCAATGAGCAGTTCTTC. The encoded protein is CASSFGQRNEQFF. This chain links TRBV6-5 with TRBJ2-1; D might be TRBD1 (6 bases). Germline V gene lookup returns CDR1 MNHEY and CDR2 SVGAGI. The CDR3 extends over 13 amino acids. V gave up 4 bases and J gave up 6 bases, with 10 bases separating them.

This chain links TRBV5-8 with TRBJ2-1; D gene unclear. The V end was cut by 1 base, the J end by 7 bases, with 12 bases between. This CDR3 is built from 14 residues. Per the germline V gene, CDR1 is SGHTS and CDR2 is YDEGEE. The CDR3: CASSLQRFWNEQFF. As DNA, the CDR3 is TGTGCCAGCAGCTTGCAACGCTTCTGGAATGAGCAGTTCTTC.

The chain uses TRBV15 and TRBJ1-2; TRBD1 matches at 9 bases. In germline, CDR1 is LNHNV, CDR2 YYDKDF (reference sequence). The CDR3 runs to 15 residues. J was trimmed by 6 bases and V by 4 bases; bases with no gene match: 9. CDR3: CATSKGSGTGNGYTF. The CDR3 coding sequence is TGTGCCACCAGCAAGGGGTCCGGGACAGGGAATGGCTACACCTTC.

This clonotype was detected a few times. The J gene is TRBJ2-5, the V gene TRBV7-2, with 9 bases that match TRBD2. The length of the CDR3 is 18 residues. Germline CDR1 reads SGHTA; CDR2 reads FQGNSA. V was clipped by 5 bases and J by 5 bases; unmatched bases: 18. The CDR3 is CASSPPGLAGGSSETQYF. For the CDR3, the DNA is TGTGCCAGCAGCCCCCCGGGACTAGCTGGGGGTTCGTCGGAGACCCAGTACTTC.

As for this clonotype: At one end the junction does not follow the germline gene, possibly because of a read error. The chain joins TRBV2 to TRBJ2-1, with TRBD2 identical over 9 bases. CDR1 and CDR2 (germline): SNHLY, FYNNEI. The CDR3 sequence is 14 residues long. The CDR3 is CASNPGLAYNEQVF. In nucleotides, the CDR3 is TGTGCCAGCAACCCGGGACTAGCTTACAATGAGCAGGTCTTC. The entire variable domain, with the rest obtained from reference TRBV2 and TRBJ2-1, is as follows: EPEVTQTPSHQVTQMGQEVILRCVPISNHLYFYWYRQILGQKVEFLVSFYNNEISEKSEIFDDQFSVERPDGSNFTLKIRSTKLEDSAMYFCASNPGLAYNEQVFGPGTRLTVL.

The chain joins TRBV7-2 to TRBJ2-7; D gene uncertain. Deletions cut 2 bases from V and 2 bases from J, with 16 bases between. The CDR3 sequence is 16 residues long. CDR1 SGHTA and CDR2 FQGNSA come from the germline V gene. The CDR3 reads CASSLSVTLSTYEQYF. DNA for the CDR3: TGTGCCAGCAGCTTAAGTGTCACATTAAGTACCTACGAGCAGTACTTC.

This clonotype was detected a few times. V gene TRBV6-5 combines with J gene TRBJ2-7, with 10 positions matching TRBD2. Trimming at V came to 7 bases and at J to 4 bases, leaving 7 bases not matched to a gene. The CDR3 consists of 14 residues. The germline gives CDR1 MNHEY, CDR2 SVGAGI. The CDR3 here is CASIDSGGRYEQYF. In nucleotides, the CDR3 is TGTGCCAGCATCGATAGCGGGGGGCGTTACGAGCAGTACTTC.

CDR3 DNA: TGCAGTGCTCATTCCGGGACAGGGAGGAACACTGAAGCTTTCTTT. Its translation: CSAHSGTGRNTEAFF. The chain has TRBV20-1 and TRBJ1-1, with 9 bases lining up with TRBD1. The CDR3 has 15 amino acids. Per the germline V gene, CDR1 is DFQATT and CDR2 is SNEGSKA (reference sequence). The V segment lost 5 bases and the J segment 1 base; nucleotides outside the gene matches: 8.

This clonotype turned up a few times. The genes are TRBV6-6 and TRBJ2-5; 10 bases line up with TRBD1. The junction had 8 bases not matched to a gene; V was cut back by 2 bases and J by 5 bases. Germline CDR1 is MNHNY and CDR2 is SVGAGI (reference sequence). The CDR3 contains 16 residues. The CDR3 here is CASSYPRTGGWETQYF. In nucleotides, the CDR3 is TGTGCCAGCAGTTACCCACGGACAGGGGGGTGGGAGACCCAGTACTTC.

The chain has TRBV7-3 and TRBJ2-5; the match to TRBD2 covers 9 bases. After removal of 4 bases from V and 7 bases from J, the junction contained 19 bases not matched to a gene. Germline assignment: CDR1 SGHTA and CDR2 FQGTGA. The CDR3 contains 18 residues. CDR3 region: CASSSRPWDSGGLGTQYF. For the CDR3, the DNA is TGTGCCAGCAGCTCGCGGCCGTGGGATAGCGGGGGCCTTGGGACCCAGTACTTC.